The present T cell receptor (beta chain) was sequenced within a study of Tregs in tolerant kidney transplant recipients. This CDR3 has 13 residues. The germline CDR1 and CDR2 sequences are MNHEY and SMNVEV (reference sequence). Trimming cost V 2 bases and J 3 bases, with 6 bases left between them. Assay used: immunoSEQ multiplex PCR; TCRdb lists only in-frame clones, some missing. The data contain 70,000 to 95,000 clones, approximately 89% of them singletons. The chain combines TRBV27 with TRBJ2-3; unclear D gene. The clonotype was recovered from a human donor who received a combined kidney and bone marrow transplant. Sequences were derived from Tregs from blood, sampled before the transplant. CDR3 protein: CASSLRVTDTQYF. CDR3 coding DNA: TGTGCCAGCAGTTTAAGGGTTACAGATACGCAGTATTTT.